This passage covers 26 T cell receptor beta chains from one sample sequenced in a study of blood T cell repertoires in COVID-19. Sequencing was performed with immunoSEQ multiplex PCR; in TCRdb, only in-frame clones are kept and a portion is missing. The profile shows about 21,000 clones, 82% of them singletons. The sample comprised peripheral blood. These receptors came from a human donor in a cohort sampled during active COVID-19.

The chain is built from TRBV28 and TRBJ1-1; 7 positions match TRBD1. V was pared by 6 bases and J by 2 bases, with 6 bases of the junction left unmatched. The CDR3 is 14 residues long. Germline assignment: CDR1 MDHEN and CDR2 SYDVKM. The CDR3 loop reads CASREGTANTEAFF. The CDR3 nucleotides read TGTGCCAGCAGGGAAGGGACAGCAAACACTGAAGCTTTCTTT.

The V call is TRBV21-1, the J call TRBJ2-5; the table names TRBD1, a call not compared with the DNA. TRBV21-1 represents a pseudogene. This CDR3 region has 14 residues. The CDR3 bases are TGTGCCAGCCCCCGTTCCGAGGGGGAGGAGACCCAGTACTTC. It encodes CASPRSEGEETQYF.

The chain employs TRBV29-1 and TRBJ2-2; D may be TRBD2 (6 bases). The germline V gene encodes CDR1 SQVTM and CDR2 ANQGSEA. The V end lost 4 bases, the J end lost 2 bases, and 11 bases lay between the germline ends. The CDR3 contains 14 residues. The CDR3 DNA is TGCAGCGTTGTGGGAGGCTCAAACACCGGGGAGCTGTTTTTT. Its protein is CSVVGGSNTGELFF.

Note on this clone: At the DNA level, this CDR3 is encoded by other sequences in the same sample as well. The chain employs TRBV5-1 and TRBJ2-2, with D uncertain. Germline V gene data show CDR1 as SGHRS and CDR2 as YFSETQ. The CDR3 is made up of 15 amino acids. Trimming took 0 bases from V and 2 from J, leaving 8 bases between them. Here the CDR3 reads CASSLVQINTGELFF. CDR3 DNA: TGCGCCAGCAGCTTGGTGCAGATTAACACCGGGGAGCTGTTTTTT.

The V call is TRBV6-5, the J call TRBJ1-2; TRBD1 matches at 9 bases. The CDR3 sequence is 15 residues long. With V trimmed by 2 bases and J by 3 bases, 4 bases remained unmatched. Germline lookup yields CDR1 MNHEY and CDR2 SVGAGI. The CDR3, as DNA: TGTGCCAGCAGTTACGGGGGACAGGGATACTATGGCTACACCTTC. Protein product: CASSYGGQGYYGYTF.

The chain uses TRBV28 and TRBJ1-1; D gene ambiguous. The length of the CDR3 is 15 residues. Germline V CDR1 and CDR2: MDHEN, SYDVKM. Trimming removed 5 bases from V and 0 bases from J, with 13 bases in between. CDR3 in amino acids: CASSPVSRMNTEAFF. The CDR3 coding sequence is TGTGCCAGCAGTCCTGTGAGCCGCATGAACACTGAAGCTTTCTTT.

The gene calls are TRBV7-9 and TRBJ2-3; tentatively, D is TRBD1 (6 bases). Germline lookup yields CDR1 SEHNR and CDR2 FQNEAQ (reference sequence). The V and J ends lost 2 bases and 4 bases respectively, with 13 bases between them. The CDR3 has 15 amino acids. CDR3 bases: TGTGCCAGCAGCTTATCGCGGCAGGGGTCAGATACGCAGTATTTT. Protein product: CASSLSRQGSDTQYF.

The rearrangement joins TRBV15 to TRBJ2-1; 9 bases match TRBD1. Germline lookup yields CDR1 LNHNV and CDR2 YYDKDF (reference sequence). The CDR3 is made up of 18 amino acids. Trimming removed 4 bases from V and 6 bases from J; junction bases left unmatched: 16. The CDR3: CATSTLPSAGTGLNEQFF. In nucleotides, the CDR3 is TGTGCCACCAGCACCCTCCCCTCAGCGGGGACAGGGCTCAATGAGCAGTTCTTC.

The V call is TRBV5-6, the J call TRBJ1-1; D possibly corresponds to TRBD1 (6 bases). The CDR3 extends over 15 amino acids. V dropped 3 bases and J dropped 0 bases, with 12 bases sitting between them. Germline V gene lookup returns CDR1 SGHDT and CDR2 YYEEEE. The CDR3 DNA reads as TGTGCCAGCAGCTCAAGACAGGAGTTGAACACTGAAGCTTTCTTT. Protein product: CASSSRQELNTEAFF.

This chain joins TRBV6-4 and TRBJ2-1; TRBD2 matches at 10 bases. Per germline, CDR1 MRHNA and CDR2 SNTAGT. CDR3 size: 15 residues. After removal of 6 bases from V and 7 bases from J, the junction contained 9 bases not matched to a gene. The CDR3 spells CASSPLAGEGNEQFF. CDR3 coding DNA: TGTGCCAGCAGCCCTCTAGCGGGAGAGGGTAATGAGCAGTTCTTC.

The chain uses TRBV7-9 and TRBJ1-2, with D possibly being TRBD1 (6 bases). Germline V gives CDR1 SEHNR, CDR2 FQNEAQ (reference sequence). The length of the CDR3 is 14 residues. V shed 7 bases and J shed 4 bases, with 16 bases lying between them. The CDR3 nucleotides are TGTGCCAGCACCACCGCTGGGGGCGGCTATGGCTACACCTTC. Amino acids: CASTTAGGGYGYTF. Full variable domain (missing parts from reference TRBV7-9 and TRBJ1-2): DTGVSQNPRHKITKRGQNVTFRCDPISEHNRLYWYRQTLGQGPEFLTYFQNEAQLEKSRLLSDRFSAERPKGSFSTLEIQRTEQGDSAMYLCASTTAGGGYGYTFGSGTRLTVV.

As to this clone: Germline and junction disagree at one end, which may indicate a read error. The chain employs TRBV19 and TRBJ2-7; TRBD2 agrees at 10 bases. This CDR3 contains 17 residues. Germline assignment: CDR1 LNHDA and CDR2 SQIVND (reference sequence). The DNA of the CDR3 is TGTGCCAGTAGCATAGCGGGAGGCCGCGAGAGCTCCTACGAGCAGTACTTC. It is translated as CASSIAGGRESSYEQYF.

The CDR3 reads CASRPTGAGANVLTF. Written as DNA, the CDR3 is TGTGCCAGCAGACCTACAGGGGCTGGGGCCAACGTCCTGACTTTC. The V and J genes are TRBV11-2 and TRBJ2-6, with TRBD1 identical over 7 bases. CDR3 length equals 15 residues. J lost 2 bases, V lost 6 bases, and 4 bases had no gene match. CDR1 is SGHAT and CDR2 is FQNNGV in the germline V gene.

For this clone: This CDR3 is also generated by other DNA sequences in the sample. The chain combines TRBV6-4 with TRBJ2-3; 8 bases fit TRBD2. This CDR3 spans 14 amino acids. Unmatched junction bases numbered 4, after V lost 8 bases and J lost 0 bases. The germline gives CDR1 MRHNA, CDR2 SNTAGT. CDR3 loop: CASSASGSTDTQYF. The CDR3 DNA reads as TGTGCCAGCTCGGCTAGCGGGAGCACAGATACGCAGTATTTT.

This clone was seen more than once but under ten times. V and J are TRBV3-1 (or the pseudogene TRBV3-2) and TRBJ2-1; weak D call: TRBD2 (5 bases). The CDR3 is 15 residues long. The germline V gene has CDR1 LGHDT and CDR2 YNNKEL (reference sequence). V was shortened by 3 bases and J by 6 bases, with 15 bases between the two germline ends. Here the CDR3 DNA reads TGTGCCAGCAGCCAGGACTCGTCCATCCGCAATGAGCAGTTCTTC. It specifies CASSQDSSIRNEQFF.

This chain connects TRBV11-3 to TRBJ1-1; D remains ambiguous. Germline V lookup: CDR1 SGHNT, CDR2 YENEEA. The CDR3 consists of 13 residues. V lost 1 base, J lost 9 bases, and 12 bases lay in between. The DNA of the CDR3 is TGTGCCAGCAGCTTAGGGCCGCGGAAGCAAGCTTTCTTT. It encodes CASSLGPRKQAFF.

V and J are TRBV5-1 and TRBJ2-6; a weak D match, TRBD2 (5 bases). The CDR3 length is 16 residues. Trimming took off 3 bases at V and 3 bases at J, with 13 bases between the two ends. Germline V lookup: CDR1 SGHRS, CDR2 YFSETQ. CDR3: CASSSDRTGGANVLTF. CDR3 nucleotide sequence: TGCGCCAGCAGCTCCGACCGGACTGGTGGGGCCAACGTCCTGACTTTC.

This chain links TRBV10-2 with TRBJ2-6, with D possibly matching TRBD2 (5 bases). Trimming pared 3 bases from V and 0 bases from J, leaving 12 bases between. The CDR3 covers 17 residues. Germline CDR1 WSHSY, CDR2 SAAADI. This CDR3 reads CASSDTGSYSGANVLTF. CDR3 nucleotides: TGCGCCAGCAGTGATACGGGGTCTTACTCTGGGGCCAACGTCCTGACTTTC.

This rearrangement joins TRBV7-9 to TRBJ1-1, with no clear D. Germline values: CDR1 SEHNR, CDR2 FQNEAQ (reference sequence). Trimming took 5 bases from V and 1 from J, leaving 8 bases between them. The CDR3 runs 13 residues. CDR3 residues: CASSDDWNTEAFF. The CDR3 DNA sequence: TGTGCCAGCAGCGATGACTGGAACACTGAAGCTTTCTTT.

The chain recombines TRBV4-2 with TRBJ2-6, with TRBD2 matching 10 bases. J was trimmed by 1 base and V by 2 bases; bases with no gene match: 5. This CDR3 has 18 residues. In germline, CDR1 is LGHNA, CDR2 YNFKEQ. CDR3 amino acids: CASSQTLAGASGANVLTF. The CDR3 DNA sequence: TGTGCCAGCAGCCAAACTCTAGCGGGAGCTTCTGGGGCCAACGTCCTGACTTTC.

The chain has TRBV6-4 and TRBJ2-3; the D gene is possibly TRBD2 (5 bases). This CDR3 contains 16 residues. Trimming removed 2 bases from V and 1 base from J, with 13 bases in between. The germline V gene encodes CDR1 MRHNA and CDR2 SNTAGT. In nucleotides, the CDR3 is TGTGCCAGCAGTGACATGGCGGGTAGAGGCACAGATACGCAGTATTTT. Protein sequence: CASSDMAGRGTDTQYF.

This CDR3 reads CSVVRTSGNSEQFF. The CDR3, as DNA: TGCAGCGTTGTAAGGACTAGCGGGAACAGTGAGCAGTTCTTC. The J gene is TRBJ2-1, the V gene TRBV29-1, with 12 bases lining up with TRBD2. Germline CDR1 and CDR2: SQVTM and ANQGSEA. The CDR3 is made up of 14 amino acids. The J segment lost 9 bases and the V segment lost 4 bases, leaving 7 bases of the junction unmatched.

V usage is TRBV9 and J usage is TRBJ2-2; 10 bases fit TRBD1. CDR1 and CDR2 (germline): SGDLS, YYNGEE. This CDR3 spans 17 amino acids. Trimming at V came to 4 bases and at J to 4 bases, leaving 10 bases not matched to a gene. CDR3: CASSIRGGQGTTGELFF. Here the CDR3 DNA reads TGTGCCAGCAGCATTCGGGGGGGACAGGGGACCACCGGGGAGCTGTTTTTT.

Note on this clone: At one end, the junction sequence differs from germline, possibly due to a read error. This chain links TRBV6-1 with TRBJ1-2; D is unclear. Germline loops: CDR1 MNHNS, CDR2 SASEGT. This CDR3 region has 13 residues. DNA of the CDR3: TGTGCCAGCAGTGAAGCGGCAGAATCCTCGGGAGTCTTC. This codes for CASSEAAESSGVF.

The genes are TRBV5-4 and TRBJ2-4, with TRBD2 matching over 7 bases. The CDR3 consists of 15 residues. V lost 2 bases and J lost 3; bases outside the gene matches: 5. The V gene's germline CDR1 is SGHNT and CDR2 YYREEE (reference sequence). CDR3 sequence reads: CASSFSGGDKNIQYF. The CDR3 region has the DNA TGTGCCAGCAGCTTTTCGGGAGGCGACAAAAACATTCAGTACTTC.

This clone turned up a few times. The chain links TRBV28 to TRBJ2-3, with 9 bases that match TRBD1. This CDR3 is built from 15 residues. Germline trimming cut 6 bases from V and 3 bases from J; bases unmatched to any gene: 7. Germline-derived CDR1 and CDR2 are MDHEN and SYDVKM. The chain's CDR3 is CASSHGQGTTDTQYF. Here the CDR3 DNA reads TGTGCCAGCAGCCACGGACAGGGGACAACAGATACGCAGTATTTT.